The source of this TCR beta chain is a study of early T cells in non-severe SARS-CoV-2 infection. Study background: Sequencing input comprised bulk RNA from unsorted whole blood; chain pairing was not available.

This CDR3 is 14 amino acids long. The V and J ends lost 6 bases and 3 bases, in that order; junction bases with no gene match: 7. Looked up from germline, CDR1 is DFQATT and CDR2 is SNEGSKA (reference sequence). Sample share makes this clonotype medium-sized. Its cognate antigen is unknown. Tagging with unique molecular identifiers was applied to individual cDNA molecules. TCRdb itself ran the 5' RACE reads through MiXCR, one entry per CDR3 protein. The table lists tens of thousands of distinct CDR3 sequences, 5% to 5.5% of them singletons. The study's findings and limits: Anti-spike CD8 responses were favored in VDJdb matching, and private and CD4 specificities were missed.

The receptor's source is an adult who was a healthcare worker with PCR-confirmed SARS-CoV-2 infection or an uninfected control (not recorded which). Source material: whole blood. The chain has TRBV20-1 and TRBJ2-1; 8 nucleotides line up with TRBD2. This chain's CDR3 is CSAPTSDDYNEQFF. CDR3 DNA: TGCAGTGCCCCGACTAGCGACGACTACAATGAGCAGTTCTTC.